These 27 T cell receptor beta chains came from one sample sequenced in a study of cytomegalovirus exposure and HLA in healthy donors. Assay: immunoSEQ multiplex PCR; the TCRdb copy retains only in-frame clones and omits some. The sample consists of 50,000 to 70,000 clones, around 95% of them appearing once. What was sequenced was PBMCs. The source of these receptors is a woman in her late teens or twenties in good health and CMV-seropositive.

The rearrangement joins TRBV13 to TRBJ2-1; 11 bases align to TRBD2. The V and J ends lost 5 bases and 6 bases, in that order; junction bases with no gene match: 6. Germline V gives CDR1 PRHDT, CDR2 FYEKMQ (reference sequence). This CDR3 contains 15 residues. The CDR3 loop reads CASSRGLAGPNEQFF. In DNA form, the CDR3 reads TGTGCCAGCAGCCGCGGACTAGCGGGCCCCAATGAGCAGTTCTTC.

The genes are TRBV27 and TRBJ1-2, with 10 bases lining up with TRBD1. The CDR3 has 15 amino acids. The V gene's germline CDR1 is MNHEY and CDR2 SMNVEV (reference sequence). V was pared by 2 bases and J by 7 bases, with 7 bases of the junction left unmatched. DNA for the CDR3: TGTGCCAGCAGTTTAGGGACAGGGGAATATGGTGGCTACACCTTC. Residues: CASSLGTGEYGGYTF.

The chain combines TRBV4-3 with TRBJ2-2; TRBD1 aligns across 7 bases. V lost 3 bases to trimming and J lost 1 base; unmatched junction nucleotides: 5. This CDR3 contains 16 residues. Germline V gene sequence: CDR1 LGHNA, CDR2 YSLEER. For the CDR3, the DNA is TGCGCCAGCAGCCACCCGGGACAGATGAACACCGGGGAGCTGTTTTTT. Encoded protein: CASSHPGQMNTGELFF.

CDR3 loop: CASSGRQGYLYGYTF. CDR3 coding DNA: TGTGCCAGCAGTGGGAGACAGGGCTACCTCTATGGCTACACCTTC. The V call is TRBV28, the J call TRBJ1-2, with 7 positions matching TRBD1. The junction had 10 bases not matched to a gene; V was cut back by 5 bases and J by 4 bases. Germline CDR1 reads MDHEN; CDR2 reads SYDVKM. The CDR3 has 15 amino acids.

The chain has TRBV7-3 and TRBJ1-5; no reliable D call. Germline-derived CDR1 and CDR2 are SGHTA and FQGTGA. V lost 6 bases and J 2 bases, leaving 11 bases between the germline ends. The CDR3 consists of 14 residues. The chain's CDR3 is CASRQVLGNQPQHF. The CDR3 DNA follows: TGTGCCAGCAGACAAGTCTTGGGCAATCAGCCCCAGCATTTT.

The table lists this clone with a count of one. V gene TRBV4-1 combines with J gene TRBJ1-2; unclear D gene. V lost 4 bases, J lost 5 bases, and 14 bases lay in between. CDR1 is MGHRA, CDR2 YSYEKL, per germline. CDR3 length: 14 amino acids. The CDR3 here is CASSPGIKYYGYTF. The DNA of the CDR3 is TGCGCCAGCAGCCCAGGAATTAAGTATTATGGCTACACCTTC.

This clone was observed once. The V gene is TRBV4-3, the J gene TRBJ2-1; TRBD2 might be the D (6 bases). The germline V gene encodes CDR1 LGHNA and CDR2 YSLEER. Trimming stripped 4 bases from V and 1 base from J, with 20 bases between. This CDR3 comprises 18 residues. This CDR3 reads CASSPKEGRIFSYNEQFF. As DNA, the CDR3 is TGCGCCAGCAGCCCGAAGGAGGGCAGAATCTTTTCCTACAATGAGCAGTTCTTC.

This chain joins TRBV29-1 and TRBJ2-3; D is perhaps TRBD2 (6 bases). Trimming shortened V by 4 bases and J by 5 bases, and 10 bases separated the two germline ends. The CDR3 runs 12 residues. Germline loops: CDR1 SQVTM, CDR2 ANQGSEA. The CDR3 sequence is CSVVQGGDTQYF. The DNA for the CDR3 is TGCAGCGTTGTCCAGGGAGGAGATACGCAGTATTTT.

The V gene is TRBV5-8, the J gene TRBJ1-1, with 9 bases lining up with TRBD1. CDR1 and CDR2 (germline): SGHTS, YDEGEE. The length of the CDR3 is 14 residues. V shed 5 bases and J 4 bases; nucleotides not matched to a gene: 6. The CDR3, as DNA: TGTGCCAGCAGTGAACAGGGGGCGTCCACTGAAGCTTTCTTT. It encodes CASSEQGASTEAFF.

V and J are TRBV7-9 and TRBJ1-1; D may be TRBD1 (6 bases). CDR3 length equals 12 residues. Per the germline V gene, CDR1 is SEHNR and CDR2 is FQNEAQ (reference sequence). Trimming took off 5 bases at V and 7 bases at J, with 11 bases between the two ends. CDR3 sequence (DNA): TGTGCCAGCAGCCCTACAGGGATTGAAGCTTTCTTT. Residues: CASSPTGIEAFF.

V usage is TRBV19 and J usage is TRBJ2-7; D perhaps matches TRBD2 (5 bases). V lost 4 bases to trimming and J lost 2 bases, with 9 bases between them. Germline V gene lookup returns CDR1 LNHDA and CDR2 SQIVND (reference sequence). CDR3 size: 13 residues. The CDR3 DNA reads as TGTGCCAGTAGTAACGGGGTTGCCTACGAGCAGTACTTC. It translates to CASSNGVAYEQYF. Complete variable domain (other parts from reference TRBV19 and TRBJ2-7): DGGITQSPKYLFRKEGQNVTLSCEQNLNHDAMYWYRQDPGQGLRLIYYSQIVNDFQKGDIAEGYSVSREKKESFPLTVTSAQKNPTAFYLCASSNGVAYEQYFGPGTRLTVT.

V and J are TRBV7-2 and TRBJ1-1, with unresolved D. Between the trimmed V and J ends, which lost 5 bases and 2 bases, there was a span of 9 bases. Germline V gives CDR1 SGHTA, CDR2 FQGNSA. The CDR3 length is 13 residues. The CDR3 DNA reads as TGTGCCAGCAGCCACGAGGGAAACACTGAAGCTTTCTTT. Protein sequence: CASSHEGNTEAFF.

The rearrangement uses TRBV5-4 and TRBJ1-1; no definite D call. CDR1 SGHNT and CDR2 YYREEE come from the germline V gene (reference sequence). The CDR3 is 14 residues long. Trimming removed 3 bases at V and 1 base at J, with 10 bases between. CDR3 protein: CASSWRRENTEAFF. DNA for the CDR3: TGTGCCAGCAGCTGGCGACGGGAGAACACTGAAGCTTTCTTT.

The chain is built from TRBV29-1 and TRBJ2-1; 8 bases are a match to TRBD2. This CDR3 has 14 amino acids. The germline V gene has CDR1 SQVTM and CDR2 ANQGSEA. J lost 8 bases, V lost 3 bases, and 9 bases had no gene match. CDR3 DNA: TGCAGCGTTGATGGGCTAGCGGGCGTACATGAGCAGTTCTTC. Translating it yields CSVDGLAGVHEQFF.

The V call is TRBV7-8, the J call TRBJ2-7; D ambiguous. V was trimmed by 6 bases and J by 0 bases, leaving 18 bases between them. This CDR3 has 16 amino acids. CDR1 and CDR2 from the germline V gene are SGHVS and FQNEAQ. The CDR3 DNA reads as TGTGCCAGCAGGCTAACCGAACAGAGAACCTCCTACGAGCAGTACTTC. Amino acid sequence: CASRLTEQRTSYEQYF.

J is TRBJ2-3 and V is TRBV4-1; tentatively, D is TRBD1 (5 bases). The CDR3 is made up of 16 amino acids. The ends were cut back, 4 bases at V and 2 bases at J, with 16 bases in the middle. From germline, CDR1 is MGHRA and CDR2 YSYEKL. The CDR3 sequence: CASSLGQGSATDTQYF. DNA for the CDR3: TGCGCCAGCAGCCTGGGTCAGGGATCGGCCACAGATACGCAGTATTTT.

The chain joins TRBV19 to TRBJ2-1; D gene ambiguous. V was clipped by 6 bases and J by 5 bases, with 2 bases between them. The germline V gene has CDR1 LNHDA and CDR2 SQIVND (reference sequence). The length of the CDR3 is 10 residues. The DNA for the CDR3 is TGTGCCAGTAGCAACAATGAGCAGTTCTTC. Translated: CASSNNEQFF.

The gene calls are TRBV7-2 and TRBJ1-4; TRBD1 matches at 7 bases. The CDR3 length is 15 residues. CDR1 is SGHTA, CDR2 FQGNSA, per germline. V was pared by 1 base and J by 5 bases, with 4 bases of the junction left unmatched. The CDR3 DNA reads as TGTGCCAGCAGCTTAGATGGACAGGACAATGAAAAACTGTTTTTT. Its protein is CASSLDGQDNEKLFF.

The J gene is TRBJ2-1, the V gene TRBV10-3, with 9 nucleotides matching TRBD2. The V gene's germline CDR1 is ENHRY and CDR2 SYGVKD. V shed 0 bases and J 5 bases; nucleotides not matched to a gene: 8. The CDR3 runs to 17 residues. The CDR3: CAISESRLAANNNEQFF. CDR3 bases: TGTGCCATCAGTGAGTCGAGACTAGCGGCTAATAACAATGAGCAGTTCTTC.

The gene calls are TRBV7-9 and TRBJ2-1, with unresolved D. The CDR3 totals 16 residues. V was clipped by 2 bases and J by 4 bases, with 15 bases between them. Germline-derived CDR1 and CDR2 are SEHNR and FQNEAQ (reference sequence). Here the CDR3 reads CASSLIARLQYNEQFF. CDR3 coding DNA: TGTGCCAGCAGCTTAATTGCGAGACTCCAGTACAATGAGCAGTTCTTC. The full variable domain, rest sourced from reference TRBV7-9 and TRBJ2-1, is DTGVSQNPRHKITKRGQNVTFRCDPISEHNRLYWYRQTLGQGPEFLTYFQNEAQLEKSRLLSDRFSAERPKGSFSTLEIQRTEQGDSAMYLCASSLIARLQYNEQFFGPGTRLTVL.

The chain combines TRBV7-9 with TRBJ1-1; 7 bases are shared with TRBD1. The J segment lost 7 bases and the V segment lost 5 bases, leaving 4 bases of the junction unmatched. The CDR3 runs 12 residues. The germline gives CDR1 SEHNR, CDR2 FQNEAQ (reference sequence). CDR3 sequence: CASSRGQFEAFF. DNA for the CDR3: TGTGCCAGCAGCCGGGGACAGTTTGAAGCTTTCTTT.

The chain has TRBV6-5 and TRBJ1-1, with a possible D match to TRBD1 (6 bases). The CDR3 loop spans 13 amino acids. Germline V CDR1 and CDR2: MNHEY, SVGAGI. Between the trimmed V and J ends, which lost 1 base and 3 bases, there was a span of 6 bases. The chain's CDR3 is CASSYYRDTEAFF. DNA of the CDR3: TGTGCCAGCAGTTACTACAGGGACACTGAAGCTTTCTTT.

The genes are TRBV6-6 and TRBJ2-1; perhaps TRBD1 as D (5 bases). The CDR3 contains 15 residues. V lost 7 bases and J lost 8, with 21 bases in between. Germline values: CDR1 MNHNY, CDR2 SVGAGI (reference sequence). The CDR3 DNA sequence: TGTGCCAGCACCCTAAGGGGAATCCCACGGGATGAGCAGTTCTTC. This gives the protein CASTLRGIPRDEQFF.

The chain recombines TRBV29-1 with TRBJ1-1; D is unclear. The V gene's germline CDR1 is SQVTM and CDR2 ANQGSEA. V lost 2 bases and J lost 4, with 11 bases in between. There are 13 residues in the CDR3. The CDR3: CSVEPILTTEAFF. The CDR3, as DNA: TGCAGCGTTGAACCTATACTTACCACTGAAGCTTTCTTT.

The CDR3 spells CASKKDTNTGELFF. The CDR3 region has the DNA TGTGCCAGCAAAAAGGACACGAACACCGGGGAGCTGTTTTTT. J is TRBJ2-2 and V is TRBV6-4; maybe TRBD1 (5 bases). V was cut by 7 bases and J by 0 bases, with 9 bases left in between. This CDR3 comprises 14 residues. CDR1 and CDR2 (germline): MRHNA, SNTAGT.

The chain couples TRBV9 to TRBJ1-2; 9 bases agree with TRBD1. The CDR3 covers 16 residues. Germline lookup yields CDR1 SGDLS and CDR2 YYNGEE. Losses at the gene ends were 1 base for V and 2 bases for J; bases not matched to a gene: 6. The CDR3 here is CASSVITGGSNYGYTF. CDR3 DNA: TGTGCCAGCAGCGTAATTACAGGGGGCTCCAACTATGGCTACACCTTC.

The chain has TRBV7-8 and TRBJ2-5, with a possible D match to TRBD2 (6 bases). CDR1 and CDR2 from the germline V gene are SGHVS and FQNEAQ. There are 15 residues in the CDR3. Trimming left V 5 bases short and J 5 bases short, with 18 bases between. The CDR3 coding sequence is TGTGCCAGCAGCGGTCCGGGAGCAGCATATGAGACCCAGTACTTC. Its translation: CASSGPGAAYETQYF.